The sequence of this T cell receptor beta chain was determined in a study of blood T cell repertoires in COVID-19. For the study at large: COVID-19 samples, acute and convalescent, were from the United States, Italy and Spain. Sample material is recorded as cDNA or gDNA derived from T cells, B-cell-depleted T cells, or PBMCs.

V dropped 0 bases and J dropped 5 bases, with 9 bases sitting between them. CDR3 length: 13 residues. CDR1 is GTSNPN, CDR2 SVGIG, per germline (reference sequence). Assay: immunoSEQ multiplex PCR; the TCRdb copy retains only in-frame clones and omits some. The data show 200,000 to 300,000 clones, with 81% seen just once and approximately 8% held by the top ten. Material: peripheral blood. The clonotype was recovered from a woman of 80 years or more with acute or convalescent COVID-19. The rearrangement joins TRBV30 to TRBJ2-3, with D possibly TRBD2 on 5 matching bases. CDR3 nucleotides: TGTGCCTGGAGTGTACTCCGGGGAGATACGCAGTATTTT. It is translated as CAWSVLRGDTQYF.